The rows below give T cell receptor beta chains drawn from one sample of a study of a mutant IDH1 vaccine in newly diagnosed glioma. These receptors have no known antigen. Using immunoSEQ multiplex PCR, the repertoire was profiled, and TCRdb retains in-frame clones only, with some absent. This table has 50,000 to 65,000 clones, about 90% appearing once. The input for sequencing was PBMCs, taken from a glioma patient whose treatment included an IDH1 peptide vaccine. These receptors all come from a man aged 35 to 55 with glioma. Both conserved end residues are trimmed from each CDR3. The D gene is left open where the match is weak.

v_call: TRBV28; j_call: TRBJ2-7; d_call: -; cdr3_aa: ASSLLRVSSYEQY
v_call: TRBV6-6; j_call: TRBJ2-7; d_call: TRBD2; cdr3_aa: ASSLTSGSSEQY
v_call: TRBV6-1; j_call: TRBJ2-6; d_call: -; cdr3_aa: ARGRSGANVLT
v_call: TRBV7-2; j_call: TRBJ1-3; d_call: -; cdr3_aa: ASSPQPGPGNTIY
v_call: TRBV5-1; j_call: TRBJ2-1; d_call: TRBD2; cdr3_aa: ASSLGLAEF
v_call: TRBV6-5; j_call: TRBJ1-5; d_call: -; cdr3_aa: ASSYRGGPLH
v_call: TRBV27; j_call: TRBJ1-5; d_call: -; cdr3_aa: ASSSQGARQPQH
v_call: TRBV27; j_call: TRBJ2-3; d_call: -; cdr3_aa: ASKQSSTDTQY
v_call: TRBV6-1; j_call: TRBJ1-5; d_call: TRBD1; cdr3_aa: ATVNRGHGNQPQH
v_call: TRBV4-1; j_call: TRBJ2-1; d_call: -; cdr3_aa: ASSRASLAALNEQF
v_call: TRBV7-7; j_call: TRBJ1-3; d_call: -; cdr3_aa: ASSIGGHGGSGNTIY